This TCR beta chain was sequenced during a study of glioma-infiltrating T cells. CDR1 and CDR2 (germline): SNHLY, FYNNEI. The CDR3 contains 14 residues. For this clonotype: The junction does not match germline at one end; this may be a read error.

Using RNA template, CDR3s of TCR alpha and beta were amplified with iRepertoire arm-PCR. MiXCR, applied by TCRdb to the multiplex PCR reads, yields one record per CDR3 protein. Among over 120,000 distinct CDR3 sequences, roughly 43% were seen once, and the ten largest hold about 18%. The origin of this receptor is a human donor with low-grade glioma or glioblastoma, undergoing nonglioma brain surgery, or in good health (not recorded which). The rearrangement links TRBV2 to TRBJ2-7; D possibly corresponds to TRBD1 (5 bases). Material for sequencing was glioma tissue, nonneoplastic brain tissue, or PBMCs (not recorded which). The CDR3 bases are TGTGCCAGCAGCGCCAACAGGTCCTCCTACGAGCGGTACTTC. Protein product: CASSANRSSYERYF.